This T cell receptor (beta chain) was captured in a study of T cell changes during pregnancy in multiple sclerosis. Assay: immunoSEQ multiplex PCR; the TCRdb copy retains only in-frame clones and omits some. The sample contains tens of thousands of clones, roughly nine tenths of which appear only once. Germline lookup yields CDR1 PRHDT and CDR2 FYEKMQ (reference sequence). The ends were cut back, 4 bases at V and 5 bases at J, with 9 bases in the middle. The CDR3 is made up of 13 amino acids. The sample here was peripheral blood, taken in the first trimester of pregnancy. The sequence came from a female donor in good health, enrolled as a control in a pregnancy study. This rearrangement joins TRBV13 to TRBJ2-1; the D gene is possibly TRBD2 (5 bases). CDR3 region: CASSSGLDNEQFF. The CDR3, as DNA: TGTGCCAGCAGCTCCGGACTTGACAATGAGCAGTTCTTC. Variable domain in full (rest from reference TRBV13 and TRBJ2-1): AAGVIQSPRHLIKEKRETATLKCYPIPRHDTVYWYQQGPGQDPQFLISFYEKMQSDKGSIPDRFSAQQFSDYHSELNMSSLELGDSALYFCASSSGLDNEQFFGPGTRLTVL.